This record concerns one TCR beta chain sequence. Its antigen is undetermined. A multiplex PCR was run with 60 Vbeta primers and 13 Jbeta primers. Sequencing was performed with immunoSEQ multiplex PCR; in TCRdb, only in-frame clones are kept and a portion is missing. The sample holds about 110,000 clones; roughly 71% are singletons and the top ten take approximately 11%. This specimen belongs to a study of cytomegalovirus exposure and HLA in healthy donors. Study at large: The study's early data release held about 85 million unique TCRs from HLA-typed donors. Study-level points and caveats: Certain indistinguishable V segments, among them TRBV6-2 and TRBV6-3, were excluded. Rarity marked most TCR sequences, yet some public TCRs occurred in many donors.

CDR3 size: 13 residues. The germline V and J ends were trimmed by 6 bases and 0 bases, with 6 bases remaining between them. In germline, CDR1 is MNHEY, CDR2 SVGAGI. The source is a man in his forties in good health and CMV-seropositive. Input material: PBMCs. The rearrangement uses TRBV6-5 and TRBJ1-3; D gene unclear. The CDR3: CASRQISGNTIYF. The CDR3 nucleotides are TGTGCCAGCAGACAGATCTCTGGAAACACCATATATTTT.